The present T cell receptor (beta chain) was sequenced within a study of control samples from healthy donors and cancer patients. Trimming removed 4 bases from V and 2 bases from J, with 12 bases in between. Germline V gene data show CDR1 as MDHEN and CDR2 as SYDVKM. This CDR3 is 14 amino acids long. Data came from immunoSEQ multiplex PCR; TCRdb stores just in-frame clones and leaves some out. The sample carries 60,000 or so clones, 88% recorded once. This chain links TRBV28 with TRBJ2-7; D is possibly TRBD1 (5 bases). The sequence was obtained from a man in his fifties in good health. Material: blood. CDR3 sequence: CASSSRTRTYEQYF. CDR3 DNA: TGTGCCAGCAGTTCCCGGACACGGACCTACGAGCAGTACTTC.